This is a list of T cell receptor beta chains from one sample in a study of cytomegalovirus exposure and HLA in healthy donors. Only in-frame clones appear in the TCRdb table, and some are missing; sequencing was by immunoSEQ multiplex PCR. The sample holds roughly 99,000 clones, less than 80% seen once. Input material: PBMCs. All receptors come from a man under 40 in good health and CMV-seronegative. Both conserved end residues are part of each CDR3. The D gene is left open where the match is weak. The size field is filled for only some rows; it gives once, few, many or a size class.

TRBJ2-3 NA TRBV10-3 NA CAISETGMGTDTQYF TGTGCCATCAGTGAGACCGGGATGGGCACAGATACGCAGTATTTT
TRBJ2-3 NA TRBV13 few CASSRRSSTDTQYF TGTGCCAGCAGCCGGCGGTCAAGCACAGATACGCAGTATTTT
TRBJ1-6 TRBD1 TRBV28 NA CASSTQTGLHSPLHF TGTGCCAGCAGTACACAGACAGGGCTCCATTCACCCCTCCACTTT
TRBJ1-1 TRBD1 TRBV9 once CASSARDRGLGTEAFF TGTGCCAGCAGCGCCCGGGACAGGGGGCTAGGGACTGAAGCTTTCTTT
TRBJ1-2 NA TRBV7-3 few CASSLSNEANYGYTF TGTGCCAGCAGCTTATCTAACGAAGCTAACTATGGCTACACCTTC
TRBJ2-2 TRBD2 TRBV28 NA CASTVGTSTGELFF TGTGCCAGCACGGTGGGGACTAGCACCGGGGAGCTGTTTTTT
TRBJ1-5 NA TRBV28 few CASSSTSAEQPQHF TGTGCCAGCAGTTCCACCTCGGCGGAACAGCCCCAGCATTTT
TRBJ1-4 NA TRBV5-1 NA CASSWQGQAEKLFF TGCGCCAGCAGCTGGCAGGGGCAAGCTGAAAAACTGTTTTTT
TRBJ2-7 TRBD2 TRBV7-9 NA CASSLASSGTEQYF TGTGCCAGCAGCTTAGCCTCTAGCGGAACGGAGCAGTACTTC
TRBJ2-1 NA TRBV27 NA CASSFGGSGSYNEQFF TGTGCCAGCAGTTTCGGTGGGAGTGGGTCCTACAATGAGCAGTTCTTC
TRBJ2-1 NA TRBV5-1 NA CASSPEGVTYNEQFF TGCGCCAGCAGCCCCGAGGGGGTTACCTACAATGAGCAGTTCTTC
TRBJ2-1 NA TRBV12-5 once CASAAPGRNNEQFF TGTGCTAGTGCGGCTCCCGGCAGGAACAATGAGCAGTTCTTC
TRBJ1-1 TRBD1 TRBV6-1 NA CASSAPGQGTPEAFF TGTGCCAGCAGTGCCCCGGGACAGGGGACCCCTGAAGCTTTCTTT
TRBJ2-1 TRBD2 TRBV9 medium-sized CASSPVGTSWSSYNEQFF TGTGCCAGCAGCCCAGTGGGGACTAGCTGGAGCTCCTACAATGAGCAGTTCTTC
TRBJ2-1 TRBD2 TRBV5-4 NA CASRHDSGNNEQFF TGTGCCAGCAGACATGATAGCGGGAACAATGAGCAGTTCTTC
TRBJ2-7 NA TRBV28 NA CASSSPRGSYEQYF TGTGCCAGCAGTTCCCCCCGAGGCAGCTACGAGCAGTACTTC
TRBJ1-4 TRBD1 TRBV6-6 once CASSLRQGASGKLFF TGTGCCAGCAGTCTAAGACAGGGGGCGTCTGGAAAACTGTTTTTT
TRBJ2-3 TRBD2 TRBV29-1 NA CSVEDPSSGISDTQYF TGCAGCGTTGAAGATCCATCTAGCGGGATCTCAGATACGCAGTATTTT
TRBJ1-2 NA TRBV2 NA CASSRGRGHAF TGTGCCAGCAGCCGGGGTCGCGGCCACGCCTTC
TRBJ1-4 NA TRBV28 NA CASSAPTGANEKLFF TGTGCCAGCAGTGCCCCTACGGGGGCTAATGAAAAACTGTTTTTT
TRBJ1-5 NA TRBV28 NA CASSGGAYSNQPQHF TGTGCCAGCAGTGGGGGGGCCTATAGCAATCAGCCCCAGCATTTT
TRBJ2-5 NA TRBV5-6 once CASSFGETQYF TGTGCCAGCAGCTTCGGAGAGACCCAGTACTTC
TRBJ2-1 NA TRBV7-9 NA CASSSADVDYNEQFF TGTGCCAGCAGCTCGGCGGATGTGGACTACAATGAGCAGTTCTTC
TRBJ1-1 NA TRBV7-9 NA CASSPRSEAFF TGTGCCAGCAGCCCCAGGTCCGAAGCTTTCTTT
TRBJ2-7 NA TRBV6-5 NA CASSSLQVAYEQYF TGTGCCAGCAGCTCCCTCCAGGTGGCGTACGAGCAGTACTTC
TRBJ2-7 TRBD1 TRBV6-5 NA CASRGQQTSYEQYF TGTGCTAGCAGGGGACAGCAGACCTCCTACGAGCAGTACTTC
TRBJ2-5 NA TRBV7-7 NA CASSKNRDNQETQYF TGTGCCAGCAGCAAGAACCGGGACAACCAAGAGACCCAGTACTTC
TRBJ1-2 NA TRBV19 few CASRNIQDYGYTF TGTGCCAGTAGAAACATACAGGACTATGGCTACACCTTC
TRBJ2-7 TRBD1 TRBV5-1 NA CASSLGGTGSLLGSYEQYF TGCGCCAGCAGCTTGGGGGGGACAGGTAGCCTCCTCGGCTCCTACGAGCAGTACTTC
TRBJ2-7 TRBD1 TRBV29-1 NA CSVEVGTGDSYEQYF TGCAGCGTTGAAGTTGGGACAGGGGATTCCTACGAGCAGTACTTC
TRBJ2-7 TRBD2 TRBV4-1 NA CASSHREGSGEQYF TGCGCCAGCAGCCATCGGGAGGGTAGCGGCGAGCAGTACTTC
TRBJ1-5 NA TRBV7-6 once CASSLASDQPQHF TGTGCCAGCAGCTTAGCGTCCGATCAGCCCCAGCATTTT
TRBJ1-1 NA TRBV2 NA CATQLAPLTEAFF TGTGCCACCCAATTGGCCCCTTTGACTGAAGCTTTCTTT
TRBJ2-5 NA TRBV9 NA CASSGLVGVGETQYF TGTGCCAGCAGCGGACTAGTGGGGGTCGGTGAGACCCAGTACTTC
TRBJ2-1 TRBD2 TRBV5-6 NA CASSLLGGGAYNEQFF TGTGCCAGCAGCTTGTTGGGCGGGGGGGCCTACAATGAGCAGTTCTTC
TRBJ1-2 NA TRBV6-1 few CASSQGTNYGYTF TGTGCCAGCAGTCAGGGGACTAACTATGGCTACACCTTC
TRBJ2-3 NA TRBV11-2 NA CASSHGTPGRDTQYF TGTGCCAGCAGCCACGGGACACCAGGTCGCGATACGCAGTATTTT
TRBJ1-2 TRBD1 TRBV5-1 NA CASSRSGQGEDGYTF TGCGCCAGCAGCAGATCGGGACAGGGCGAGGATGGCTACACCTTC
TRBJ1-4 TRBD1 TRBV5-1 NA CASSLDSGQGSNEKLFF TGCGCCAGCAGCTTGGATTCGGGACAGGGTTCTAATGAAAAACTGTTTTTT
TRBJ1-3 NA TRBV6-5 NA CASSYSTAGNTIYF TGTGCCAGCAGTTACTCTACGGCTGGAAACACCATATATTTT
TRBJ1-2 TRBD1 TRBV28 NA CASSKGGANPYGYTF TGTGCCAGCAGTAAAGGGGGCGCGAACCCCTATGGCTACACCTTC
TRBJ2-1 TRBD2 TRBV10-1 few CASSDRASGSHEQFF TGCGCCAGCAGTGATAGGGCTAGCGGGAGCCATGAGCAGTTCTTC
TRBJ1-2 NA TRBV4-1 NA CASSPLETIYGYTF TGCGCCAGCAGCCCTCTAGAGACGATCTATGGCTACACCTTC
TRBJ1-1 NA TRBV7-9 NA CSSSLDEGAEAFF TGTTCCAGCAGCTTAGACGAGGGGGCTGAAGCTTTCTTT
TRBJ2-7 NA TRBV5-1 NA CASSLMREGDEQYF TGCGCCAGCAGCTTGATGCGGGAAGGAGACGAGCAGTACTTC
TRBJ2-1 TRBD2 TRBV5-1 NA CASSTVLAGGQNEQFF TGCGCCAGCAGCACCGTACTAGCGGGAGGGCAGAATGAGCAGTTCTTC
TRBJ2-7 NA TRBV30 few CAWNQAGYPGEQYF TGTGCCTGGAACCAGGCAGGCTATCCTGGGGAGCAGTACTTC
TRBJ1-2 TRBD1 TRBV9 NA CASSPGTGGGYTF TGTGCCAGCAGCCCAGGGACAGGGGGAGGCTACACCTTC
TRBJ2-5 NA TRBV14 NA CASSQDYYQETQYF TGTGCCAGCAGCCAAGATTACTACCAAGAGACCCAGTACTTC
TRBJ2-2 NA TRBV12-5 once CASGFRGGAGELFF TGTGCTAGTGGTTTTCGCGGAGGGGCCGGGGAGCTGTTTTTT
TRBJ2-3 NA TRBV19 NA CASSQRGSTSDLPDTQYF TGTGCCAGTAGCCAAAGGGGGAGCACCAGCGATCTCCCAGATACGCAGTATTTT
TRBJ1-5 NA TRBV7-2 NA CASSLRGGRQPQHF TGTGCCAGCAGCCTTAGGGGGGGCCGGCAGCCCCAGCATTTT
TRBJ2-6 NA TRBV10-3 few CAISGTRAAGANVLTF TGTGCCATCAGTGGGACTCGGGCAGCTGGGGCCAACGTCCTGACTTTC